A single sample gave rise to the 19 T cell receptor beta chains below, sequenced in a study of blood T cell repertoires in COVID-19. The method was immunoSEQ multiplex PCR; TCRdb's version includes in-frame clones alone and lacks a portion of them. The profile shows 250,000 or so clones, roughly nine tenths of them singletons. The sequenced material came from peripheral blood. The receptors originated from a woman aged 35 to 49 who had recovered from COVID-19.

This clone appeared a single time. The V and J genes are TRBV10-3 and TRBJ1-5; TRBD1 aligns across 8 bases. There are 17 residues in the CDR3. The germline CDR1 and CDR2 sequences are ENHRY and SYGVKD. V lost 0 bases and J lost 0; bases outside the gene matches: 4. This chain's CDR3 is CAISESPQGASNQPQHF. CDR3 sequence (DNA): TGTGCCATCAGTGAGTCACCCCAGGGGGCTAGCAATCAGCCCCAGCATTTT.

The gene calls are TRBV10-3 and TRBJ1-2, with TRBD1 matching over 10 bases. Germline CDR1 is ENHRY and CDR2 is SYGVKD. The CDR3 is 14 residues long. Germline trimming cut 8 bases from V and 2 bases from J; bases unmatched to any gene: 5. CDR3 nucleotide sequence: TGTGCCATCGCTCCGGGACAGGGGAACTATGGCTACACCTTC. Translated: CAIAPGQGNYGYTF.

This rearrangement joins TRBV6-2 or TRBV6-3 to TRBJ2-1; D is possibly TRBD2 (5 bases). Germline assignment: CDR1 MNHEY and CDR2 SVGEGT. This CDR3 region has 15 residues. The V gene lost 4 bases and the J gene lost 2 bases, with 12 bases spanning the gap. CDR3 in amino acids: CASSFQRLTYNEQFF. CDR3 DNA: TGTGCCAGCAGTTTCCAGCGGCTAACCTACAATGAGCAGTTCTTC.

The CDR3 region is CASSIGVQGANYEQYF. CDR3 bases: TGTGCCAGTAGTATAGGGGTCCAGGGGGCAAACTACGAGCAGTACTTC. The rearrangement joins TRBV19 to TRBJ2-7; 8 bases are a match to TRBD1. Trimming removed 1 base from V and 3 bases from J; junction bases left unmatched: 8. The CDR3 totals 16 residues. Looked up from germline, CDR1 is LNHDA and CDR2 is SQIVND (reference sequence). Combining the CDR3 with reference TRBV19 and TRBJ2-7 gives the whole variable domain DGGITQSPKYLFRKEGQNVTLSCEQNLNHDAMYWYRQDPGQGLRLIYYSQIVNDFQKGDIAEGYSVSREKKESFPLTVTSAQKNPTAFYLCASSIGVQGANYEQYFGPGTRLTVT.

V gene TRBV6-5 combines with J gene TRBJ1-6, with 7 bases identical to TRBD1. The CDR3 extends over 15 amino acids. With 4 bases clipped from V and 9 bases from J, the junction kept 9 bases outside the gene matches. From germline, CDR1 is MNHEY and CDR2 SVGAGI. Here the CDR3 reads CASSSTGWFVSPLHF. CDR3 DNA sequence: TGTGCCAGCAGTTCGACAGGGTGGTTTGTTTCACCCCTCCACTTT.

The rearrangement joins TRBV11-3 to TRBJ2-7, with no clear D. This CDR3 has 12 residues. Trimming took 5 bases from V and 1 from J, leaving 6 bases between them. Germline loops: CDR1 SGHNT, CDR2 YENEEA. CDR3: CASSLPSYEQYF. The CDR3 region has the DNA TGTGCCAGCAGCCTACCATCCTACGAGCAGTACTTC.

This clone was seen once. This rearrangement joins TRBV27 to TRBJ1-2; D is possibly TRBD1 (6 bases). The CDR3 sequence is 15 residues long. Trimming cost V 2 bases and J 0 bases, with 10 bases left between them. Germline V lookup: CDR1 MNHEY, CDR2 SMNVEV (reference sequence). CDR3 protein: CASSLRQEANYGYTF. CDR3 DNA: TGTGCCAGCAGTTTAAGACAGGAGGCTAACTATGGCTACACCTTC.

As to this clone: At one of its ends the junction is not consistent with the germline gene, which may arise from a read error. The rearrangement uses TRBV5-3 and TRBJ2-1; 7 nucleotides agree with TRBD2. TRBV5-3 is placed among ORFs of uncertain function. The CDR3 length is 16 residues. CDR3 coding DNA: TGTGACAGACCGGCTAGCGGAGTCAGCTCCTACAATGAGCAGTTCTTC. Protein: CDRPASGVSSYNEQFF.

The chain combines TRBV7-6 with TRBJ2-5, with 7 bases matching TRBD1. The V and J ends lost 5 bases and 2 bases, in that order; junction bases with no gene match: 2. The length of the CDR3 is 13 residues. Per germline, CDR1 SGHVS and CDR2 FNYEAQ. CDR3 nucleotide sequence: TGTGCCAGCAGCACGGACAGGCAAGAGACCCAGTACTTC. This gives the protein CASSTDRQETQYF.

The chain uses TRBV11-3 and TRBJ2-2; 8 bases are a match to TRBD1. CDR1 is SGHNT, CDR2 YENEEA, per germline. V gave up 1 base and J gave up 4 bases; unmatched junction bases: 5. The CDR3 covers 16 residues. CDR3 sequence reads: CASSLGPGGSTGELFF. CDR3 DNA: TGTGCCAGCAGCTTAGGCCCAGGGGGCAGCACCGGGGAGCTGTTTTTT.

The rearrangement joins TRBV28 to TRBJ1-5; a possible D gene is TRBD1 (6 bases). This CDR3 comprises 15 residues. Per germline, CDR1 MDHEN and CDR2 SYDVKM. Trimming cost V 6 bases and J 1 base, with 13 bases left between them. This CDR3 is CASRPTGMSNQPQHF. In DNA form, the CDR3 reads TGTGCCAGCAGACCTACAGGGATGAGCAATCAGCCCCAGCATTTT. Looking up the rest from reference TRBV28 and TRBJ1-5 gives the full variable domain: DVKVTQSSRYLVKRTGEKVFLECVQDMDHENMFWYRQDPGLGLRLIYFSYDVKMKEKGDIPEGYSVSREKKERFSLILESASTNQTSMYLCASRPTGMSNQPQHFGDGTRLSIL.

The CDR3 DNA sequence: TGTGCCAGCAGCTTCGCACGGGACTTCCAAGAGACCCAGTACTTC. It codes for CASSFARDFQETQYF. The chain employs TRBV7-9 and TRBJ2-5; a possible D gene is TRBD2 (6 bases). CDR3 length: 15 amino acids. Germline V lookup: CDR1 SEHNR, CDR2 FQNEAQ (reference sequence). V lost 3 bases, J lost 1 base, and 12 bases lay in between.

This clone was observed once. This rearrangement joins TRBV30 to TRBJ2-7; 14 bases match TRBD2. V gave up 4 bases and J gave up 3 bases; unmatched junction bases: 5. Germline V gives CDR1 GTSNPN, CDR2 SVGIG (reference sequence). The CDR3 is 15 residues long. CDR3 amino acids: CAWKGTSGRGYEQYF. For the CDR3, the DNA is TGTGCCTGGAAGGGGACTAGCGGGAGAGGCTACGAGCAGTACTTC.

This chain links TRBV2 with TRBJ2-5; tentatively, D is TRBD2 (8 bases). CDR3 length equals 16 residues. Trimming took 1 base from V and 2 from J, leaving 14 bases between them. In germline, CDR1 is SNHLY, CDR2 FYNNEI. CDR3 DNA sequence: TGTGCCAGCAGTGAAGAGGGGGCTAGCGGGCAAGAGACCCAGTACTTC. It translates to CASSEEGASGQETQYF. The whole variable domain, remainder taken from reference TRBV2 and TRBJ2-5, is EPEVTQTPSHQVTQMGQEVILRCVPISNHLYFYWYRQILGQKVEFLVSFYNNEISEKSEIFDDQFSVERPDGSNFTLKIRSTKLEDSAMYFCASSEEGASGQETQYFGPGTRLLVL.

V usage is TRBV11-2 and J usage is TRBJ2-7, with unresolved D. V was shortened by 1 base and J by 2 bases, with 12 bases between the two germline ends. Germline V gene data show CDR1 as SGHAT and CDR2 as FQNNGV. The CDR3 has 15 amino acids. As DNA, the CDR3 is TGTGCCAGCAGCTTAGGGGCAGGAACGACCTACGAGCAGTACTTC. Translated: CASSLGAGTTYEQYF.

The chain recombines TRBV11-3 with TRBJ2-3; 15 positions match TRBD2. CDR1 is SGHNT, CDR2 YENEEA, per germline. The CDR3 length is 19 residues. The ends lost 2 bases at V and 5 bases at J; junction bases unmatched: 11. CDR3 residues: CASSLPTGTSGRSGDTQYF. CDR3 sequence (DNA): TGTGCCAGCAGCTTACCCACCGGGACTAGCGGGAGGTCCGGAGATACGCAGTATTTT. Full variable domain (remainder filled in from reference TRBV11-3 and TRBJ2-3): EAGVVQSPRYKIIEKKQPVAFWCNPISGHNTLYWYLQNLGQGPELLIRYENEEAVDDSQLPKDRFSAERLKGVDSTLKIQPAELGDSAVYLCASSLPTGTSGRSGDTQYFGPGTRLTVL.

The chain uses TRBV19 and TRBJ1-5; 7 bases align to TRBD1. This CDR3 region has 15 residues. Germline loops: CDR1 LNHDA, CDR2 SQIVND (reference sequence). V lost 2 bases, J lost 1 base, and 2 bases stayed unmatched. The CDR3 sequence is CASSIRDRSNQPQHF. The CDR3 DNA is TGTGCCAGTAGTATAAGGGACAGAAGCAATCAGCCCCAGCATTTT.

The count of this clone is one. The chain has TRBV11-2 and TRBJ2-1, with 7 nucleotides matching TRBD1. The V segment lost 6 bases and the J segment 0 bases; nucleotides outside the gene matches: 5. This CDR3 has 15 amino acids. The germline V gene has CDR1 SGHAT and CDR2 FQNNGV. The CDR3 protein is CASRLQGSSYNEQFF. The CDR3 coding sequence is TGTGCCAGCAGACTACAGGGGAGCTCCTACAATGAGCAGTTCTTC.

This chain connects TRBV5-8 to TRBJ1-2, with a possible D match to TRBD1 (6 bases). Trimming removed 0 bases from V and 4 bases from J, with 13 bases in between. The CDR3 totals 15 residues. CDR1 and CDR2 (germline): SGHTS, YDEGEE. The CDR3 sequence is CASSLVIGGAYGYTF. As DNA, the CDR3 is TGTGCCAGCAGCTTGGTCATTGGGGGGGCCTATGGCTACACCTTC.